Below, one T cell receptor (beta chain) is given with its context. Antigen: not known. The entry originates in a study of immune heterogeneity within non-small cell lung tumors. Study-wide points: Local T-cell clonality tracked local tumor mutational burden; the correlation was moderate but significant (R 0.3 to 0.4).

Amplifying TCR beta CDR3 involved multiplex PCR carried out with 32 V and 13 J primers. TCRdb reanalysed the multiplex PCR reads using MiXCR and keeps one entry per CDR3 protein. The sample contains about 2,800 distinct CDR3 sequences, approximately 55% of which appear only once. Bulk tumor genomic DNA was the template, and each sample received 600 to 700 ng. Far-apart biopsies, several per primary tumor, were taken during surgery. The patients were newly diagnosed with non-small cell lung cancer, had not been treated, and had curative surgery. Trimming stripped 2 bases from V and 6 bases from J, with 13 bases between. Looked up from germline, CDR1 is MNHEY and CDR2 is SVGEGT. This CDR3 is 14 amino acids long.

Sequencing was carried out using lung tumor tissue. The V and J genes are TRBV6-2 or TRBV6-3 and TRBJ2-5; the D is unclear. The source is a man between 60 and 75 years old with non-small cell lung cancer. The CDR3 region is CASSYSQVEKTQYF. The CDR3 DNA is TGTGCCAGCAGTTACAGCCAGGTCGAGAAGACCCAGTACTTC.